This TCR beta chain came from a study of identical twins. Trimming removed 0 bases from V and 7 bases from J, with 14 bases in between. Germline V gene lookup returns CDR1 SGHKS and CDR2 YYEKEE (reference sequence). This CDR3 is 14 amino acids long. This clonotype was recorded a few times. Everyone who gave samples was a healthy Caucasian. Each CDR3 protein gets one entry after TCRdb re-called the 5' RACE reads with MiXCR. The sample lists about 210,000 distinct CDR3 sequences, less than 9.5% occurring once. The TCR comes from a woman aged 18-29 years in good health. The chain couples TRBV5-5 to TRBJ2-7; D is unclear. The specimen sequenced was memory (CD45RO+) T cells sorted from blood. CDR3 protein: CASSLGPSSREQYF. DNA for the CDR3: TGTGCCAGCAGCTTGGGTCCCTCATCGCGGGAGCAGTACTTC.